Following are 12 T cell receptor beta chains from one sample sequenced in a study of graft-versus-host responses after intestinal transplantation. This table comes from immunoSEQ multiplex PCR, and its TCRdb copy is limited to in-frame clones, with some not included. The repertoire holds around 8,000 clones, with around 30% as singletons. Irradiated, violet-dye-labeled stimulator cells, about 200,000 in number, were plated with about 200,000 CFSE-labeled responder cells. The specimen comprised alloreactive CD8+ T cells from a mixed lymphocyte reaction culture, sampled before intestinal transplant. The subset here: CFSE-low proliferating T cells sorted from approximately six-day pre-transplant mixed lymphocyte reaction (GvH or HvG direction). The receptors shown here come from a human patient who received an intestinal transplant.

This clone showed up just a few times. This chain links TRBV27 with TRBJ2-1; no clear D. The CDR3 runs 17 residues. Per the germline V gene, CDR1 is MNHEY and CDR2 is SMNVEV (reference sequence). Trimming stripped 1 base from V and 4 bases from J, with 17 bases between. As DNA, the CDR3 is TGTGCCAGCAGTTTATTTCTCTCGCAACTGAGGTACAATGAGCAGTTCTTC. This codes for CASSLFLSQLRYNEQFF.

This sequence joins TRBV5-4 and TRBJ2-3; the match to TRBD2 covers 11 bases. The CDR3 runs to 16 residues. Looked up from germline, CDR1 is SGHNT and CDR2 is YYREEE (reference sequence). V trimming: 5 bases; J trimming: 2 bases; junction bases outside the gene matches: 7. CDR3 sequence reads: CASRGLAEPLTDTQYF. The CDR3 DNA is TGTGCCAGCAGGGGACTAGCGGAACCACTCACAGATACGCAGTATTTT.

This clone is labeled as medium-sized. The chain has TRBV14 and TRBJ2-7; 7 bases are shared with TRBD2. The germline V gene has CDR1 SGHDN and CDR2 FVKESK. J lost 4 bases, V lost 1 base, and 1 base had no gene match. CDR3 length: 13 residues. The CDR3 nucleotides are TGTGCCAGCAGCCAAGCCGGGGGGTACGAGCAGTACTTC. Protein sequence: CASSQAGGYEQYF.

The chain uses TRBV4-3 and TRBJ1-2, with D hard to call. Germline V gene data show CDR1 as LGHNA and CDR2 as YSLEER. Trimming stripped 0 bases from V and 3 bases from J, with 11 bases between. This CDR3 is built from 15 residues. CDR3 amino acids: CASSQDFQAYYGYTF. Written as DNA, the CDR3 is TGCGCCAGCAGCCAAGATTTCCAGGCATACTATGGCTACACCTTC.

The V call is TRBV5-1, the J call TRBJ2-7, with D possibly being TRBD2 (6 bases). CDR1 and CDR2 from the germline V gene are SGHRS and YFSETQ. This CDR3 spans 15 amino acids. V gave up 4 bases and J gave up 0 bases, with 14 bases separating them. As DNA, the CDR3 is TGCGCCAGCAGCACCACCGGGACTTCCTCCTACGAGCAGTACTTC. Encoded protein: CASSTTGTSSYEQYF. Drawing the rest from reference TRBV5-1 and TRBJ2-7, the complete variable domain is KAGVTQTPRYLIKTRGQQVTLSCSPISGHRSVSWYQQTPGQGLQFLFEYFSETQRNKGNFPGRFSGRQFSNSRSEMNVSTLELGDSALYLCASSTTGTSSYEQYFGPGTRLTVT.

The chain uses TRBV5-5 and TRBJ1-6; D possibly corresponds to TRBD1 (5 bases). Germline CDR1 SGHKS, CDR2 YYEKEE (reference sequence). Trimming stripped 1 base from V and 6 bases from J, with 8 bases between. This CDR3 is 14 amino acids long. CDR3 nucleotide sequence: TGTGCCAGCAGCTTGAGGCAGGGTAATTCACCCCTCCACTTT. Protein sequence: CASSLRQGNSPLHF.

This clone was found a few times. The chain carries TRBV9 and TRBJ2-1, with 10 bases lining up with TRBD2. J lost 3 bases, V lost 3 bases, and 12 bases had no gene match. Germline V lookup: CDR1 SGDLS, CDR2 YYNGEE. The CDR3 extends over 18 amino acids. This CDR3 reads CASSGGVRTSGFYNEQFF. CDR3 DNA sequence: TGTGCCAGCAGCGGGGGGGTGAGGACTAGCGGATTCTACAATGAGCAGTTCTTC.

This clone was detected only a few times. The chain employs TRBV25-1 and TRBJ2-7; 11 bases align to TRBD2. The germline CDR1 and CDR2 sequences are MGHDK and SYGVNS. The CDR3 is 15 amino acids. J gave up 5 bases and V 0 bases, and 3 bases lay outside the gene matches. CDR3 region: CASSEYSGRADEQYF. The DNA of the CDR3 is TGTGCCAGCAGTGAATATAGCGGGAGGGCCGACGAGCAGTACTTC.

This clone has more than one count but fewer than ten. The CDR3 loop reads CASSPSSGGASETQYF. The CDR3 coding sequence is TGTGCCAGCAGCCCTTCTAGCGGGGGGGCTTCAGAGACCCAGTACTTC. The genes are TRBV9 and TRBJ2-5; 12 bases map to TRBD2. The CDR3 runs to 16 residues. V dropped 4 bases and J dropped 4; count of bases not matched to a gene: 8. CDR1 is SGDLS, CDR2 YYNGEE, per germline.

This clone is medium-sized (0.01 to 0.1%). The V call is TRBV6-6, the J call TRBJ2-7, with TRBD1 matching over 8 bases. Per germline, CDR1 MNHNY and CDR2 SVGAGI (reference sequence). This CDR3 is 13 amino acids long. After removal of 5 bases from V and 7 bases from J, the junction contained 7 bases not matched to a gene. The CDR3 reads CASSPRQGWEQYF. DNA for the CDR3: TGTGCCAGCAGTCCCAGACAGGGGTGGGAGCAGTACTTC.

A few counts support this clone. The CDR3 spells CASKRAGWHNQPQHF. CDR3 sequence (DNA): TGTGCCAGCAAAAGGGCGGGGTGGCACAATCAGCCCCAGCATTTT. The genes are TRBV6-6 and TRBJ1-5, with D unclear. The CDR3 contains 15 residues. The ends were cut back, 7 bases at V and 3 bases at J, with 16 bases in the middle. In germline, CDR1 is MNHNY, CDR2 SVGAGI (reference sequence).

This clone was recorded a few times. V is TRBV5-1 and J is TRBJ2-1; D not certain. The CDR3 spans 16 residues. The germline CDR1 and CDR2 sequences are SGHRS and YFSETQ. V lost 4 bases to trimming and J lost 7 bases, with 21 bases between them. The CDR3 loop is CASSPFEAQPWNEQFF. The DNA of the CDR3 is TGCGCCAGCAGCCCGTTTGAAGCACAGCCGTGGAATGAGCAGTTCTTC.